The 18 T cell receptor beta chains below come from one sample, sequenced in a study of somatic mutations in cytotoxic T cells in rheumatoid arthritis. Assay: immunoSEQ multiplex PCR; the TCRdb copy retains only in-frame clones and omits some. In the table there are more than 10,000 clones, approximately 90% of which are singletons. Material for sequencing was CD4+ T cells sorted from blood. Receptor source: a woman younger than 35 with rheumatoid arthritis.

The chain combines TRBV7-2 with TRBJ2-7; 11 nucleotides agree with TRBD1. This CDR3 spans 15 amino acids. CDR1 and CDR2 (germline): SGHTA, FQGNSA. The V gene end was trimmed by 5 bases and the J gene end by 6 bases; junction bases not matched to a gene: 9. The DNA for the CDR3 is TGTGCCAGCAGCCCAACCCCGGGACAGGGGGTCGAGCAGTACTTC. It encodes CASSPTPGQGVEQYF.

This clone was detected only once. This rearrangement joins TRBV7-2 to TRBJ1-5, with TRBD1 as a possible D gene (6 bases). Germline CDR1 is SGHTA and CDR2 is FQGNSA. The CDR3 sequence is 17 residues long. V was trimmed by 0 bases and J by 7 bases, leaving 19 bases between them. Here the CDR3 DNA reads TGTGCCAGCAGCTTAGCGCGGGCAGGGGTGAATGAACAGCCCCAGCATTTT. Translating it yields CASSLARAGVNEQPQHF.

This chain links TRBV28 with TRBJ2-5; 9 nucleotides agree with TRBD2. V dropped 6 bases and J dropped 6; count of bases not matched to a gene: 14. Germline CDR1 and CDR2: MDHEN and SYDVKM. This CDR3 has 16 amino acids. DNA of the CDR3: TGTGCCAGCAGGGCATTTCGGACTAGCGATCCGAAGACCCAGTACTTC. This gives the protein CASRAFRTSDPKTQYF.

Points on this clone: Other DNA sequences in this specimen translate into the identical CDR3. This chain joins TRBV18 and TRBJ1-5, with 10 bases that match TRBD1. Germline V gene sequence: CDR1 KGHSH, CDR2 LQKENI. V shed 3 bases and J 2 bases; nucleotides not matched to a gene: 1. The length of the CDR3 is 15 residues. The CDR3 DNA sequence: TGTGCCAGCTCACCCGGGACAGGGGGCAATCAGCCCCAGCATTTT. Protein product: CASSPGTGGNQPQHF. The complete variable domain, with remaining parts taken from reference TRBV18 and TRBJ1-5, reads NAGVMQNPRHLVRRRGQEARLRCSPMKGHSHVYWYRQLPEEGLKFMVYLQKENIIDESGMPKERFSAEFPKEGPSILRIQQVVRGDSAAYFCASSPGTGGNQPQHFGDGTRLSIL.

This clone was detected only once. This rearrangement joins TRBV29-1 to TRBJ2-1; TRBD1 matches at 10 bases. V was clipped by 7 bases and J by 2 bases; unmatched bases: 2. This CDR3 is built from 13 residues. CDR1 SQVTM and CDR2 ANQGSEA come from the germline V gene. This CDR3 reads CSAGQGAYNEQFF. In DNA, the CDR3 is TGCAGCGCTGGACAGGGGGCCTACAATGAGCAGTTCTTC.

This chain's CDR3 is CASSQQENSPLHF. The CDR3 DNA reads as TGCGCCAGCAGCCAACAGGAAAATTCACCCCTCCACTTT. The chain combines TRBV5-1 with TRBJ1-6; a possible D gene is TRBD1 (5 bases). The CDR3 sequence is 13 residues long. The ends were cut back, 4 bases at V and 7 bases at J, with 9 bases in the middle. CDR1 and CDR2 (germline): SGHRS, YFSETQ. Full variable domain (outside the CDR3, taken from reference TRBV5-1 and TRBJ1-6): KAGVTQTPRYLIKTRGQQVTLSCSPISGHRSVSWYQQTPGQGLQFLFEYFSETQRNKGNFPGRFSGRQFSNSRSEMNVSTLELGDSALYLCASSQQENSPLHFGNGTRLTVT.

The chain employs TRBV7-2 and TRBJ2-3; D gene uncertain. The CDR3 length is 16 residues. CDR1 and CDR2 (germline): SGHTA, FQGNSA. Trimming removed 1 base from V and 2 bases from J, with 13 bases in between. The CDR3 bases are TGTGCCAGCAGCTTAGGAAACACAGCAGCCACAGATACGCAGTATTTT. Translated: CASSLGNTAATDTQYF.

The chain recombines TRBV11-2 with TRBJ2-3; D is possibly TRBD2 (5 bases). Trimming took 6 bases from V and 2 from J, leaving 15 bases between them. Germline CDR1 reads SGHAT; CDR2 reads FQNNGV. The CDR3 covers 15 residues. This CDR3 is CASSVGRGYTDTQYF. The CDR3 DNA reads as TGTGCCAGCAGTGTAGGACGCGGGTACACAGATACGCAGTATTTT.

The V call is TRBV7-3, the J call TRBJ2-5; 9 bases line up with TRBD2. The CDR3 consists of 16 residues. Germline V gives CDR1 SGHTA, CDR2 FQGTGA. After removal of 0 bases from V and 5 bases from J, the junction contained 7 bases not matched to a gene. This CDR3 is CASSLTGRGGPETQYF. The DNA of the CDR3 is TGTGCCAGCAGCTTAACGGGGCGGGGGGGCCCCGAGACCCAGTACTTC.

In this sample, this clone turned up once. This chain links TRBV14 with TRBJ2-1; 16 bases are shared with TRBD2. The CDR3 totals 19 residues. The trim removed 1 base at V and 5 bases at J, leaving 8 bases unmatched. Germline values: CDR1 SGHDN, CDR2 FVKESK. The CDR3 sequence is CASSQVWKGTSGGDNEQFF. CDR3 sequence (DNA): TGTGCCAGCAGCCAAGTTTGGAAGGGGACTAGCGGGGGGGACAATGAGCAGTTCTTC.

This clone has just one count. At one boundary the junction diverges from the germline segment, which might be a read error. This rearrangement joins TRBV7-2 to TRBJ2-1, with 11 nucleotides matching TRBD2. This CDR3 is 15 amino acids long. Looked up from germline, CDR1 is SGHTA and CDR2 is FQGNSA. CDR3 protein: CASSLVPSGGFEQLF. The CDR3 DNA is TGTGCCAGCAGCTTAGTCCCTAGCGGGGGGTTCGAGCAGCTCTTC.

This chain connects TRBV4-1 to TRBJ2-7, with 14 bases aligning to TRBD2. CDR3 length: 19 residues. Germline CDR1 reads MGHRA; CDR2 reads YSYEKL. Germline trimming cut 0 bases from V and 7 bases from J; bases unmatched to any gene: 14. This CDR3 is CASSQDASTGLAGVGEQYF. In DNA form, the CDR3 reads TGCGCCAGCAGCCAAGATGCGTCGACGGGACTAGCGGGAGTTGGTGAGCAGTACTTC.

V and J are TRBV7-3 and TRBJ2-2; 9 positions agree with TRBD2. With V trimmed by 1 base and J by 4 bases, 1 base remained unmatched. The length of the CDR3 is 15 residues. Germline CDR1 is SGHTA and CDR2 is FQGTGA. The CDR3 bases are TGTGCCAGCAGCTTAATAGCGGGGGTCACCGGGGAGCTGTTTTTT. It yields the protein CASSLIAGVTGELFF.

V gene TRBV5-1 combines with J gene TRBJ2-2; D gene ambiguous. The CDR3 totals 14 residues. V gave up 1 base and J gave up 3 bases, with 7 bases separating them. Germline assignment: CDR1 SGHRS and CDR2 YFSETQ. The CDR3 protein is CASSLLLDTGELFF. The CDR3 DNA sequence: TGCGCCAGCAGCTTGTTACTCGACACCGGGGAGCTGTTTTTT.

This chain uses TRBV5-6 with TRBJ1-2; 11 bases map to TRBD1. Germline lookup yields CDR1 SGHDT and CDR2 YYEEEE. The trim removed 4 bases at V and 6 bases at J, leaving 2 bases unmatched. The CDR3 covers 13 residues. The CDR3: CASSQDRGHGYTF. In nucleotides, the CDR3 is TGTGCCAGCAGCCAGGACAGGGGGCATGGCTACACCTTC.

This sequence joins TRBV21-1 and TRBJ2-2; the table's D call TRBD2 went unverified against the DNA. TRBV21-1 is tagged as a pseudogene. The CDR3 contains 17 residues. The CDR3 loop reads CASSKDEEVENTGELFF. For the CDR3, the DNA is TGTGCCAGCAGCAAAGACGAGGAGGTGGAGAACACCGGGGAGCTGTTTTTT.

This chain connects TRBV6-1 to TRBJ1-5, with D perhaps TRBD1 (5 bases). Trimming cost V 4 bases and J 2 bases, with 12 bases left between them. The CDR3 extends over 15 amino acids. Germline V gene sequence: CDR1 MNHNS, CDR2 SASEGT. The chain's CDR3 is CASSALTDGNQPQHF. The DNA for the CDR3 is TGTGCCAGCAGTGCCCTGACAGACGGCAATCAGCCCCAGCATTTT.

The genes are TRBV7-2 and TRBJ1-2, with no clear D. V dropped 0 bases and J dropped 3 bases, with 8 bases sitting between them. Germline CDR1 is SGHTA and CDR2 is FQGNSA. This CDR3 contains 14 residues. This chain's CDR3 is CASSLARVDYGYTF. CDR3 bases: TGTGCCAGCAGCTTAGCGAGGGTTGACTATGGCTACACCTTC. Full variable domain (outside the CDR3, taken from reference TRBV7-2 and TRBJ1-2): GAGVSQSPSNKVTEKGKDVELRCDPISGHTALYWYRQSLGQGLEFLIYFQGNSAPDKSGLPSDRFSAERTGGSVSTLTIQRTQQEDSAVYLCASSLARVDYGYTFGSGTRLTVV.